Sequencing of this T cell receptor beta chain was carried out in a study of T cell responses to AZD1222 COVID-19 vaccine. Findings of the study overall: Spike-wide vaccine-associated CD4 TCRs dominated at 160-218 and 743-854.

Data came from immunoSEQ multiplex PCR; TCRdb stores just in-frame clones and leaves some out. The sample lists 95,000 to 110,000 clones; 90% were seen once. Trimming removed 6 bases from V and 2 bases from J, with 10 bases in between. Germline V gene sequence: CDR1 LGHNA, CDR2 YNFKEQ. This CDR3 has 13 amino acids. Note on this clone: Its antigen is currently unknown.

This clonotype was obtained from an adult in good health. The source was peripheral blood, collected on day 0 of AZD1222 vaccination. J is TRBJ1-2 and V is TRBV4-2; D may be TRBD1 (5 bases). Here the CDR3 reads CASRLDTNYGYTF. CDR3 DNA sequence: TGTGCCAGCAGGCTGGACACGAACTATGGCTACACCTTC.